The 6 T cell receptor beta chains below were found in one sample sequenced in a study of blood T cell repertoires in COVID-19. Sequencing was performed with immunoSEQ multiplex PCR; in TCRdb, only in-frame clones are kept and a portion is missing. The data contain 200,000 or so clones, around 84% of them singletons. The specimen sequenced was PBMCs or T cells enriched from blood (not recorded which). The receptors shown here come from a woman aged 40 to 50 with acute COVID-19.

This clone came up once. Here the CDR3 DNA reads TGTGCCAGCAGCCTGGGACTAGCGGGGGACCCGGCAACAGATACGCAGTATTTT. Amino acid sequence: CASSLGLAGDPATDTQYF. The chain combines TRBV5-5 with TRBJ2-3; 14 bases align to TRBD2. Germline lookup yields CDR1 SGHKS and CDR2 YYEKEE (reference sequence). The CDR3 consists of 18 residues. The V segment lost 4 bases and the J segment 3 bases; nucleotides outside the gene matches: 10.

This clone showed up just a few times. V usage is TRBV28 and J usage is TRBJ1-1; 9 nucleotides match TRBD1. V shed 4 bases, J shed 7 bases, and the junction held 7 bases outside the gene matches. Germline V CDR1 and CDR2: MDHEN, SYDVKM. This CDR3 is built from 14 residues. The CDR3 here is CASSSTGGRGEAFF. The CDR3 region has the DNA TGTGCCAGCAGTTCGACAGGGGGTCGGGGTGAAGCTTTCTTT.

This sequence joins TRBV24-1 and TRBJ1-2, with TRBD1 matching over 8 bases. Germline V lookup: CDR1 KGHDR, CDR2 SFDVKD. Trimming removed 1 base from V and 2 bases from J; junction bases left unmatched: 5. The CDR3 contains 16 residues. The CDR3 DNA is TGTGCCACCAGTGATTTTAGGACAGGGAACAACTATGGCTACACCTTC. Protein product: CATSDFRTGNNYGYTF.

V is TRBV28 and J is TRBJ1-2; 9 bases fit TRBD1. There are 15 residues in the CDR3. Trimming took 7 bases from V and 4 from J; bases not matched to a gene: 10. CDR1 and CDR2 from the germline V gene are MDHEN and SYDVKM. The CDR3 bases are TGTGCCAGCACTACCGGGACAGGGATCCCCTATGGCTACACCTTC. This codes for CASTTGTGIPYGYTF.

The chain links TRBV28 to TRBJ2-2; D possibly corresponds to TRBD1 (6 bases). The CDR3 is made up of 14 amino acids. V was cut by 8 bases and J by 1 base, with 11 bases left in between. In germline, CDR1 is MDHEN, CDR2 SYDVKM. The CDR3 nucleotides are TGTGCCAGCGCCATGACAGGGAACACCGGGGAGCTGTTTTTT. The encoded protein is CASAMTGNTGELFF.

The V gene is TRBV19, the J gene TRBJ2-6, with TRBD1 matching over 9 bases. The ends lost 5 bases at V and 4 bases at J; junction bases unmatched: 9. The V gene's germline CDR1 is LNHDA and CDR2 SQIVND (reference sequence). This CDR3 is built from 17 residues. CDR3 protein: CASSPEWDRAGANVLTF. The CDR3 DNA is TGTGCCAGTAGTCCTGAATGGGACAGGGCCGGGGCCAACGTCCTGACTTTC.